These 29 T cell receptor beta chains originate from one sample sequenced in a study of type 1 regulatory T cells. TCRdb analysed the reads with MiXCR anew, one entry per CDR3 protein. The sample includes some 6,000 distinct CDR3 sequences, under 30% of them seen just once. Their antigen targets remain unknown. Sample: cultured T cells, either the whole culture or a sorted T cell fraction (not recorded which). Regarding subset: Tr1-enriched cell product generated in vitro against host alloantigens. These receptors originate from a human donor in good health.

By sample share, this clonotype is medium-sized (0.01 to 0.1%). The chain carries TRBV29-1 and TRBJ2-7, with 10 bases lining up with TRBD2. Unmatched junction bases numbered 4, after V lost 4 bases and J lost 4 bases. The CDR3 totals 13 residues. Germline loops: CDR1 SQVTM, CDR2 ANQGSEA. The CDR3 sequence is CSVGTSGVYEQYF. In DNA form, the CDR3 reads TGCAGCGTTGGGACTAGCGGAGTATACGAGCAGTACTTC.

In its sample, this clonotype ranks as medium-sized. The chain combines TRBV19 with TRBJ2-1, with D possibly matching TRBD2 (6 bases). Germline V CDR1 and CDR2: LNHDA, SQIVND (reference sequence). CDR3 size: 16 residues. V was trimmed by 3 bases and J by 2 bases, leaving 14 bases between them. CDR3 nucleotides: TGTGCCAGTAGTATTCTGACGGAGGGACCCTACAATGAGCAGTTCTTC. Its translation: CASSILTEGPYNEQFF.

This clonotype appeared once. In DNA, the CDR3 is TGTGCCAGCAGCGTAGCCAGGAACACTGAAGCTTTCTTT. Translating it yields CASSVARNTEAFF. The rearrangement links TRBV9 to TRBJ1-1; D uncertain. The CDR3 is made up of 13 amino acids. The V gene lost 0 bases and the J gene lost 1 base, with 4 bases spanning the gap. Germline-derived CDR1 and CDR2 are SGDLS and YYNGEE.

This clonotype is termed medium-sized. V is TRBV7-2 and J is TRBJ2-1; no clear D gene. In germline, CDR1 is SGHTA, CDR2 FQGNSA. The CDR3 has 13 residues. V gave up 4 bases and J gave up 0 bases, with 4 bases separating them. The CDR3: CASSSNSYNEQFF. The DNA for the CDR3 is TGTGCCAGCAGCTCGAACTCCTACAATGAGCAGTTCTTC. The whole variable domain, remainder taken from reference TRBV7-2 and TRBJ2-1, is GAGVSQSPSNKVTEKGKDVELRCDPISGHTALYWYRQSLGQGLEFLIYFQGNSAPDKSGLPSDRFSAERTGGSVSTLTIQRTQQEDSAVYLCASSSNSYNEQFFGPGTRLTVL.

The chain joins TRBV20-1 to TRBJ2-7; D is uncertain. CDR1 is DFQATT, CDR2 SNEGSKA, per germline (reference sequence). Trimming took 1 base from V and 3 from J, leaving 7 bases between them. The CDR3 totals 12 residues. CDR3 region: CSARAQYYEQYF. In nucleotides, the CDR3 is TGCAGTGCTAGAGCACAGTACTACGAGCAGTACTTC.

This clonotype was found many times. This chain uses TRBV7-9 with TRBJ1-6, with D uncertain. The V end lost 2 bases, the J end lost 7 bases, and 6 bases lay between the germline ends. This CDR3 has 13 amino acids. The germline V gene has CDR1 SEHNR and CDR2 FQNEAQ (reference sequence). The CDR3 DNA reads TGTGCCAGCAGCTTATTGATGAATTCACCCCTCCACTTT. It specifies CASSLLMNSPLHF.

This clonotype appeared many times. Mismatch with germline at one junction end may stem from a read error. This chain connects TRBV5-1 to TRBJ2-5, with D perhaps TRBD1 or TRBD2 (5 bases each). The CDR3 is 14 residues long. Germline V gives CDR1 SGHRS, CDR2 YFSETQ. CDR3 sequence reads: CASSLAGTEEAQYF. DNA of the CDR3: TGCGCCAGCAGCTTGGCCGGGACCGAAGAGGCCCAGTACTTC. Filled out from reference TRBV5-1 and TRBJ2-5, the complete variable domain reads KAGVTQTPRYLIKTRGQQVTLSCSPISGHRSVSWYQQTPGQGLQFLFEYFSETQRNKGNFPGRFSGRQFSNSRSEMNVSTLELGDSALYLCASSLAGTEEAQYFGPGTRLLVL.

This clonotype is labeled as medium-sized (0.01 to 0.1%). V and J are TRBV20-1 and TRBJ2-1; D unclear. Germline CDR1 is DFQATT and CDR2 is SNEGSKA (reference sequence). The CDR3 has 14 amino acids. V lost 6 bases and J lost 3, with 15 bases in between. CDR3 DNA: TGCAGTGCGTTTTTGGACCCTAACTACAATGAGCAGTTCTTC. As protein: CSAFLDPNYNEQFF.

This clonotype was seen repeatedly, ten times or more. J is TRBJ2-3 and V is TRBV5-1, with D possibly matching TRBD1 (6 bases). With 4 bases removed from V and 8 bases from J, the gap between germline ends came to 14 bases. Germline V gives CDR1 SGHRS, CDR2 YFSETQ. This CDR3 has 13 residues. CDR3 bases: TGCGCCAGCAGCCAACAGGGTTCAGGTACGCAGTATTTT. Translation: CASSQQGSGTQYF.

The CDR3 DNA reads as TGCAGCGTCGGAGCGGGGGCAGGTCAGCCCCAGCATTTT. This translates into CSVGAGAGQPQHF. The genes are TRBV29-1 and TRBJ1-5; D perhaps matches TRBD1 (6 bases). The CDR3 runs 13 residues. Trimming removed 6 bases from V and 6 bases from J, with 15 bases in between. Germline CDR1 SQVTM, CDR2 ANQGSEA. The whole variable domain, remainder taken from reference TRBV29-1 and TRBJ1-5, is SAVISQKPSRDICQRGTSLTIQCQVDSQVTMMFWYRQQPGQSLTLIATANQGSEATYESGFVIDKFPISRPNLTFSTLTVSNMSPEDSSIYLCSVGAGAGQPQHFGDGTRLSIL.

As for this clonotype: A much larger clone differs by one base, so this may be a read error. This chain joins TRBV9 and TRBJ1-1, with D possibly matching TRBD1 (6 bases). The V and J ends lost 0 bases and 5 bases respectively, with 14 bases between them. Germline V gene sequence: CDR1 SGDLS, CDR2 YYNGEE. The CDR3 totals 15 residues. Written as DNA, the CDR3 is TGTGCCAGCAGCGTAGGGGGGGCAGGCTTGACTGAAGCTTTCTTT. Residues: CASSVGGAGLTEAFF.

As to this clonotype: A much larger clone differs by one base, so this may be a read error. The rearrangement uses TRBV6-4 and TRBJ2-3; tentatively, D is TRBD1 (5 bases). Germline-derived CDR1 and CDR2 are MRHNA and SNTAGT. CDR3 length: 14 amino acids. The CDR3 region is CASRREQGADTKYF. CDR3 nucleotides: TGTGCCAGCAGGCGCGAACAAGGGGCAGATACGAAGTATTTT.

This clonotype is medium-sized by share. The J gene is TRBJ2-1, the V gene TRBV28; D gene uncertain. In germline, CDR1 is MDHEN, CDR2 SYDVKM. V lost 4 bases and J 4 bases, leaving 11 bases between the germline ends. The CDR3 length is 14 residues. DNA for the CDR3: TGTGCCAGCAGTTCCCCCGCCGGGTACAATGAGCAGTTCTTC. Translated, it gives CASSSPAGYNEQFF. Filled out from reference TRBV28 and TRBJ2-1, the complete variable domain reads DVKVTQSSRYLVKRTGEKVFLECVQDMDHENMFWYRQDPGLGLRLIYFSYDVKMKEKGDIPEGYSVSREKKERFSLILESASTNQTSMYLCASSSPAGYNEQFFGPGTRLTVL.

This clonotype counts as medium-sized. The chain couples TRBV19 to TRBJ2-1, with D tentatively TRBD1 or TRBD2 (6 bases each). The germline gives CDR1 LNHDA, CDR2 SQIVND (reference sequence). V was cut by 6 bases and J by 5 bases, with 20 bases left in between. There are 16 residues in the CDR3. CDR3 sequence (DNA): TGTGCCAGTAGAGGTGGTTCGGGGGCGACCCACAATGAGCAGTTCTTC. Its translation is CASRGGSGATHNEQFF.

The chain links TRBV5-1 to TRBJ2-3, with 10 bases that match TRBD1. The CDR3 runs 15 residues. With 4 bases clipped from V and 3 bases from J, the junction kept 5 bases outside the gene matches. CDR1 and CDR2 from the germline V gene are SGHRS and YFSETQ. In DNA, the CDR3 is TGCGCCAGCAGCCGCGGGACAGGGGAGACAGATACGCAGTATTTT. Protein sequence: CASSRGTGETDTQYF.

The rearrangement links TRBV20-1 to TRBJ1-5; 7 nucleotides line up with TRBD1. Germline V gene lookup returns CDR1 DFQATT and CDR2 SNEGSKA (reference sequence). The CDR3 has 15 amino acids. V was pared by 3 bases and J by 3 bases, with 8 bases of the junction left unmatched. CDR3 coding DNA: TGCAGTGCTAGGATTACGGGACAGCTCAATCAGCCCCAGCATTTT. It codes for CSARITGQLNQPQHF.

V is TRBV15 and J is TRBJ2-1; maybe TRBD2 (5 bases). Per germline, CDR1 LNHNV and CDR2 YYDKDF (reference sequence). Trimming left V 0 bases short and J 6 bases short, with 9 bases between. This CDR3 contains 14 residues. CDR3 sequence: CATSRDPGFNEQFF. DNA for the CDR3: TGTGCCACCAGCAGAGATCCGGGGTTCAATGAGCAGTTCTTC.

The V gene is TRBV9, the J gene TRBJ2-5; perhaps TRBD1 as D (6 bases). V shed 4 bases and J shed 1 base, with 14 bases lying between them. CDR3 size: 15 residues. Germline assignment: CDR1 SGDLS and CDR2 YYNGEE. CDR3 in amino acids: CASSPRQVTQETQYF. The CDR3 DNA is TGTGCCAGCAGCCCCCGACAGGTGACCCAAGAGACCCAGTACTTC.

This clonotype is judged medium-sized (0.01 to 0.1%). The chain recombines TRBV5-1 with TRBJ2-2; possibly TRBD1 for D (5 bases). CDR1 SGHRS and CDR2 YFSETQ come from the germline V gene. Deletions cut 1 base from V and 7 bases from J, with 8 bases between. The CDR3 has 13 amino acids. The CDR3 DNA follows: TGCGCCAGCAGCTTGCAGGGCATCGGGGAGCTGTTTTTT. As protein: CASSLQGIGELFF.

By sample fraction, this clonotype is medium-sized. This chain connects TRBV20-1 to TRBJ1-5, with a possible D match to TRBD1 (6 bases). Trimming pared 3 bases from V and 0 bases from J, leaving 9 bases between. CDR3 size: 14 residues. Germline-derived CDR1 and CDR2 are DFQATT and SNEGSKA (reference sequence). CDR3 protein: CSARGGHSNQPQHF. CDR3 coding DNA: TGCAGTGCTAGGGGGGGACATAGCAATCAGCCCCAGCATTTT.

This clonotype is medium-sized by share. The CDR3 region has the DNA TGTGCCAGCAAGCAGGGGGCGCCCACTGAAGCTTTCTTT. It yields the protein CASKQGAPTEAFF. The rearrangement uses TRBV7-2 and TRBJ1-1, with 8 positions matching TRBD1. Germline CDR1 SGHTA, CDR2 FQGNSA. The CDR3 runs 13 residues. V was clipped by 7 bases and J by 4 bases; unmatched bases: 5.

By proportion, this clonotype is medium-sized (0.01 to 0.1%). CDR3 amino acids: CSAGEPRIGETQYF. CDR3 coding DNA: TGCAGTGCTGGGGAACCCCGAATAGGGGAGACCCAGTACTTC. The genes are TRBV20-1 and TRBJ2-5; D is unclear. The germline V gene encodes CDR1 DFQATT and CDR2 SNEGSKA (reference sequence). Trimming cost V 5 bases and J 5 bases, with 18 bases left between them. The CDR3 loop spans 14 amino acids.

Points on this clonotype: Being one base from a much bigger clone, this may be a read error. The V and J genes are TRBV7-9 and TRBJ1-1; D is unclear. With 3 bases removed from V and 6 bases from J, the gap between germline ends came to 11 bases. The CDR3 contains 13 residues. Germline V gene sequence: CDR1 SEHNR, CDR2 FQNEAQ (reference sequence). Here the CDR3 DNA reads TGTGCCAGCAGCTTGGACGGCAACGCTGAAGCTTTCTTT. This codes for CASSLDGNAEAFF.

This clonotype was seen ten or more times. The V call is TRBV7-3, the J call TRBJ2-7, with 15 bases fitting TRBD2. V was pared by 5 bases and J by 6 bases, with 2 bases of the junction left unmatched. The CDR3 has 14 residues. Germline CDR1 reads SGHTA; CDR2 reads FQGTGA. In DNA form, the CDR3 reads TGTGCCAGCAGCCGGGGACTAGCGGGAGGCGAGCAGTACTTC. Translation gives CASSRGLAGGEQYF.

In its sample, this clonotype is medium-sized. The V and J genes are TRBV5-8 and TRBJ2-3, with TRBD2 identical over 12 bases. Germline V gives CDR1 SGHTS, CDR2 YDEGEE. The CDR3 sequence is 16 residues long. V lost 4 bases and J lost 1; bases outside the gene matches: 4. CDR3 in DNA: TGTGCCAGCAGCCCTCGACTAGCGGGGGGCACAGATACGCAGTATTTT. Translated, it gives CASSPRLAGGTDTQYF.

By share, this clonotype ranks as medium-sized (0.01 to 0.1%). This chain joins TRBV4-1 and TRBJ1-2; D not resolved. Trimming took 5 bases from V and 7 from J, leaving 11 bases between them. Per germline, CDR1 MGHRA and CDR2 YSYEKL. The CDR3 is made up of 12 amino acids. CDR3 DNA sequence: TGCGCCAGCAGCGGACGGCTAGGTGGCTACACCTTC. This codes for CASSGRLGGYTF.

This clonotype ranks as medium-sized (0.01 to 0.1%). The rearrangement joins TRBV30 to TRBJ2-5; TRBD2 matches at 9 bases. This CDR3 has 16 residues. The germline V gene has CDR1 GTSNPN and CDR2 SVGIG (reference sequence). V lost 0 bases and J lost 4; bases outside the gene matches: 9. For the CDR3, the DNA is TGTGCCTGGAGTGTGAGCCTAGCGGGAAGTCGAGAGACCCAGTACTTC. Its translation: CAWSVSLAGSRETQYF.

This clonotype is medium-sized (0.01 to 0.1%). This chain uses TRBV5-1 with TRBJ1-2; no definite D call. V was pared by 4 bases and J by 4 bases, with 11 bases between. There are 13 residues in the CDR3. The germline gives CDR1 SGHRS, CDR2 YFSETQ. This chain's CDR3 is CASSPDGTYGYTF. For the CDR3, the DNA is TGCGCCAGCAGCCCCGACGGAACCTATGGCTACACCTTC.

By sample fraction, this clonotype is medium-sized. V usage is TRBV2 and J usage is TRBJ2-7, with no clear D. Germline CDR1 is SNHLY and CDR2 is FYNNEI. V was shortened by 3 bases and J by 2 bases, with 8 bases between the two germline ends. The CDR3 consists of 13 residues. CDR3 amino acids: CASSDRVPYEQYF. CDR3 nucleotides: TGTGCCAGCAGTGATAGGGTCCCCTACGAGCAGTACTTC. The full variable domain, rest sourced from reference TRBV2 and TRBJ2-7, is EPEVTQTPSHQVTQMGQEVILRCVPISNHLYFYWYRQILGQKVEFLVSFYNNEISEKSEIFDDQFSVERPDGSNFTLKIRSTKLEDSAMYFCASSDRVPYEQYFGPGTRLTVT.